This T cell receptor (beta chain) was obtained from a study of blood T cell repertoires in COVID-19. Study processing details: Amplification of reference gene primers was used by the study to estimate nucleated cell counts. TCRdb keeps only in-frame clones here, not all; method: immunoSEQ multiplex PCR. V and J calls and clone size are given by that table; D and trimming were obtained from the DNA. This table has a few hundred thousand clones, around 90% appearing once. V dropped 1 base and J dropped 6; count of bases not matched to a gene: 3. This CDR3 is built from 15 residues. The germline V gene has CDR1 SGHRS and CDR2 YFSETQ.

The origin of this receptor is a man between 65 and 85 years old with acute or convalescent COVID-19. Sequencing was done on a sample of peripheral blood. The chain combines TRBV5-1 with TRBJ2-1; 11 bases are a match to TRBD2. The CDR3 here is CASSLSSGRINEQFF. The CDR3 bases are TGCGCCAGCAGCTTGTCTAGCGGGAGGATCAATGAGCAGTTCTTC.